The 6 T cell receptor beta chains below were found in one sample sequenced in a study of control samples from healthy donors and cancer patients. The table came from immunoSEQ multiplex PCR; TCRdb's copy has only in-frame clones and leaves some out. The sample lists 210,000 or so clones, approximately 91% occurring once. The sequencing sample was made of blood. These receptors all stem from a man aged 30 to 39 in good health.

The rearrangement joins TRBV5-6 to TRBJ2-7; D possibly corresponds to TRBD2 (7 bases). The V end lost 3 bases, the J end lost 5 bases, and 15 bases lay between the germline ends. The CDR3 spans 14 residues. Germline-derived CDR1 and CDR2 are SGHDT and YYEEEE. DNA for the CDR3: TGTGCCAGCAGCTCCTGGGGGGGCAGCGACGAGCAGTACTTC. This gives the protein CASSSWGGSDEQYF.

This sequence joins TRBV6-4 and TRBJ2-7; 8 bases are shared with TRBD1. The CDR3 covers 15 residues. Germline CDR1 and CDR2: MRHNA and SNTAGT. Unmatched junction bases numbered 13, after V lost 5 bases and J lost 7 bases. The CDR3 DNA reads TGTGCCAGCAGTCCCGGAGGGACAGGTGGTAGGGAGCAGTACTTC. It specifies CASSPGGTGGREQYF.

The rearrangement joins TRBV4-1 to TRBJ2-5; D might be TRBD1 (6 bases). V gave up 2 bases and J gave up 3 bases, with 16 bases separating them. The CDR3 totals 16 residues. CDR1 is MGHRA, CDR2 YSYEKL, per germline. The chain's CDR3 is CASSQTIQGIEETQYF. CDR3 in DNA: TGCGCCAGCAGCCAAACGATACAGGGCATCGAAGAGACCCAGTACTTC.

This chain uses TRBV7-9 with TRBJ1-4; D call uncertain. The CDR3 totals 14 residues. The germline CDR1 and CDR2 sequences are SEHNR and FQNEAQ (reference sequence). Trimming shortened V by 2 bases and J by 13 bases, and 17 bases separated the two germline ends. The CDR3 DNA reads TGTGCCAGCAGCTTATCGGCAGTCCCATCTGGACTGTTTTTT. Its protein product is CASSLSAVPSGLFF.

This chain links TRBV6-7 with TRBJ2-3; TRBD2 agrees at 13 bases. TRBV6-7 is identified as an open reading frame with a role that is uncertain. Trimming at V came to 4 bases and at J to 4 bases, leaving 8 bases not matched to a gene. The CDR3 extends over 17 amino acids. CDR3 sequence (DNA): TGTGCCAGCAGTTCCTCCAAGACTAGCGGGGGGCCAGATACGCAGTATTTT. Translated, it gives CASSSSKTSGGPDTQYF.

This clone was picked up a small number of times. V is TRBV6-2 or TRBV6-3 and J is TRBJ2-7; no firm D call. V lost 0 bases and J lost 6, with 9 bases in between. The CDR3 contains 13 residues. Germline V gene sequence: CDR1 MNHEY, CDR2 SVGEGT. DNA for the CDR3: TGTGCCAGCAGTTACTCTGGAATCTCCGAGCAGTACTTC. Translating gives CASSYSGISEQYF.